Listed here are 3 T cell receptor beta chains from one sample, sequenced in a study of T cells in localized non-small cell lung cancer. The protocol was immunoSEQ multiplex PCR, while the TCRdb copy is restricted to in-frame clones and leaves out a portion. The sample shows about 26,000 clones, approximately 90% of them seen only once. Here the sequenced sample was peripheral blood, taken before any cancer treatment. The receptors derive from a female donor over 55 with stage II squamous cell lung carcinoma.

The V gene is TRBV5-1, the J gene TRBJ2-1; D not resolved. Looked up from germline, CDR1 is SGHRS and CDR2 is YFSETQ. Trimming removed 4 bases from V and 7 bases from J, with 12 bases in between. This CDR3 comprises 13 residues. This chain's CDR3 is CASSILPGNEQFF. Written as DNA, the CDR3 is TGCGCCAGCAGCATCCTCCCCGGAAATGAGCAGTTCTTC. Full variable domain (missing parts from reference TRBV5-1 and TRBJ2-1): KAGVTQTPRYLIKTRGQQVTLSCSPISGHRSVSWYQQTPGQGLQFLFEYFSETQRNKGNFPGRFSGRQFSNSRSEMNVSTLELGDSALYLCASSILPGNEQFFGPGTRLTVL.

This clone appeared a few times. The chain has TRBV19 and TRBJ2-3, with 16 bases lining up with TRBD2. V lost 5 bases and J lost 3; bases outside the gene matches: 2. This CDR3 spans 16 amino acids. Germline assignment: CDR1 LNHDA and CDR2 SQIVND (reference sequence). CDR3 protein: CASSRGLAGGTDTQYF. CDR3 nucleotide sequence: TGTGCCAGTAGTCGGGGACTAGCGGGGGGGACAGATACGCAGTATTTT.

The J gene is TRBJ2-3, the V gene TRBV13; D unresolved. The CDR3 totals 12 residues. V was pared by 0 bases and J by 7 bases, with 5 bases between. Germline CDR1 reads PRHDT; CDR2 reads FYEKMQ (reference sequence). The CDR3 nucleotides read TGTGCCAGCAGCTTAGGTCAGCATACGCAGTATTTT. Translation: CASSLGQHTQYF.